This TCR beta chain stems from a study of cytomegalovirus exposure and HLA in healthy donors. The CDR3 spans 14 residues. Germline V gene sequence: CDR1 MNHEY, CDR2 SMNVEV (reference sequence). V lost 5 bases, J lost 4 bases, and 3 bases stayed unmatched. In the case of this clone: Its antigen is not known.

Study-level findings and limits: Analyses of presence/absence relied on an assumption of roughly uniform sequencing depth across donors. Previously analyzed data showed that most TCR beta V segments were productive at a frequency of about 90% or about 30%. Later, an analysis found that common viral pathogens appeared to be linked with several of the most significant clusters.

PCR primers comprised 60 Vbeta and 13 Jbeta primers. Only in-frame clones appear in the TCRdb table, and some are missing; sequencing was by immunoSEQ multiplex PCR. The table lists 150,000 or so clones, 84% of them singletons. J is TRBJ2-1 and V is TRBV27, with TRBD2 matching over 9 bases. Sequencing was performed on PBMCs. The receptor's source is a young man in good health and CMV-seronegative. Written as DNA, the CDR3 is TGTGCCAGCAGTCCGGGACTAGCTTACAATGAGCAGTTCTTC. This gives the protein CASSPGLAYNEQFF.